A selection of T cell receptor beta chains follows, all from one sample in a study of CD8+ T cells in alopecia areata. Libraries were prepared by immunoSEQ multiplex PCR; TCRdb keeps only in-frame clonotypes and omits some of them. The table includes more than 150,000 clones, around 51% detected once. Sample: CD8+ T cells sorted from blood, taken at week 52, from a patient treated with tofacitinib. All receptors derive from a human donor with alopecia areata. CDR3s include the opening cysteine and the closing phenylalanine or tryptophan. A D gene is named only where the DNA matches it firmly. The size entry is marked missing in some rows and otherwise reads once, few, many or a size class.

once,TRBJ2-7,.,TRBV30,CAWEDTRGYEQYF,TGTGCCTGGGAGGACACACGAGGCTACGAGCAGTACTTC
.,TRBJ1-1,.,TRBV12-5,CASGWDKGGWNTEAFF,TGTGCTAGTGGTTGGGATAAGGGAGGGTGGAACACTGAAGCTTTCTTT
.,TRBJ1-4,.,TRBV6-1,CASSTGLDLEKLFF,TGTGCCAGCAGCACGGGACTCGACCTCGAAAAACTGTTTTTT
.,TRBJ1-5,TRBD1,TRBV4-2,CASSAGTGGMDQPQHF,TGTGCCAGCAGCGCTGGGACAGGGGGAATGGATCAGCCCCAGCATTTT
.,TRBJ2-5,.,TRBV6-6,CASSYSGGQETQYF,TGTGCCAGCAGTTACTCGGGGGGCCAAGAGACCCAGTACTTC
few,TRBJ2-1,.,TRBV18,CASSPDTNEQFF,TGTGCCAGCTCACCAGACACCAATGAGCAGTTCTTC
.,TRBJ2-5,.,TRBV18,CASSPSTQETQYF,TGTGCCAGCTCACCGTCAACCCAAGAGACCCAGTACTTC
.,TRBJ1-1,.,TRBV5-6,CASSLEHPVEKPLGTEAFF,TGTGCCAGCAGCTTGGAACACCCCGTGGAAAAACCTTTAGGCACTGAAGCTTTCTTT
few,TRBJ1-1,TRBD1,TRBV30,CAWKGQGRNTEAFF,TGTGCCTGGAAAGGACAGGGTAGGAACACTGAAGCTTTCTTT
few,TRBJ1-5,.,TRBV19,CASSLEFKPQHF,TGTGCCAGTAGTCTTGAATTCAAGCCCCAGCATTTT
.,TRBJ2-1,TRBD2,TRBV7-3,CASSLNGAGGLYNEQFF,TGTGCCAGCAGCTTAAATGGAGCGGGGGGCCTATACAATGAGCAGTTCTTC
.,TRBJ2-1,TRBD2,TRBV29-1,CSVEGAGGSYNEQFF,TGCAGCGTTGAAGGAGCGGGGGGTTCCTACAATGAGCAGTTCTTC
few,TRBJ2-3,TRBD2,TRBV18,CASSPGGPSTDTQYF,TGTGCCAGCTCACCGGGAGGGCCTAGCACAGATACGCAGTATTTT
few,TRBJ2-5,TRBD2,TRBV29-1,CSVWGGYQETQYF,TGCAGCGTTTGGGGAGGGTACCAAGAGACCCAGTACTTC
.,TRBJ2-5,.,TRBV30,CAWSTLLRPPETQYF,TGTGCCTGGAGCACCCTCTTGAGGCCTCCGGAGACCCAGTACTTC
.,TRBJ2-6,.,TRBV13,CASSPPRVSGANVLTF,TGTGCCAGCAGTCCCCCCAGGGTCTCTGGGGCCAACGTCCTGACTTTC
.,TRBJ1-2,.,TRBV30,CAWSVDARAASDYGYTF,TGTGCCTGGAGTGTAGACGCCAGGGCGGCATCAGACTATGGCTACACCTTC
few,TRBJ2-3,.,TRBV9,CASSGRIDTQYF,TGTGCCAGCAGCGGGCGAATAGATACGCAGTATTTT
.,TRBJ1-5,.,TRBV7-9,CASSLTRGGEDQPQHF,TGTGCCAGCAGCTTAACTCGAGGGGGGGAAGATCAGCCCCAGCATTTT
few,TRBJ1-3,.,TRBV30,CAWTSSGNTIYF,TGTGCCTGGACCAGTTCTGGAAACACCATATATTTT
.,TRBJ2-7,.,TRBV6-1,CASRTDPTYEQYF,TGTGCCAGCAGGACGGATCCTACCTACGAGCAGTACTTC
.,TRBJ1-1,.,TRBV7-9,CASSFGGLTEAFF,TGTGCCAGCAGCTTCGGAGGCCTCACTGAAGCTTTCTTT
few,TRBJ2-3,.,TRBV11-2,CASSLYADSTDTQYF,TGTGCCAGCAGCTTATACGCCGATAGCACAGATACGCAGTATTTT
.,TRBJ2-6,TRBD2,TRBV6-4,CASSRGGSGANVLTF,TGTGCCAGCAGTCGGGGGGGCTCTGGGGCCAACGTCCTGACTTTC
few,TRBJ2-7,TRBD1,TRBV9,CASSVGTGAYEQYF,TGTGCCAGCAGCGTCGGGACAGGCGCCTACGAGCAGTACTTC
.,TRBJ2-7,.,TRBV6-5,CASSYSLGSYEQYF,TGTGCCAGCAGTTACTCTCTTGGATCCTACGAGCAGTACTTC
.,TRBJ2-7,.,TRBV4-3,CASSQDTETYEQYF,TGCGCCAGCAGCCAAGATACGGAAACCTACGAGCAGTACTTC
.,TRBJ2-5,TRBD1,TRBV29-1,CSVGTGQETQYF,TGCAGCGTCGGGACAGGACAAGAGACCCAGTACTTC
.,TRBJ2-4,.,TRBV27,CASSPTRGKNIQYF,TGTGCCAGCAGTCCCACCAGAGGCAAAAACATTCAGTACTTC
.,TRBJ2-6,.,TRBV6-5,CASSYAEGTFNVLTF,TGTGCCAGCAGTTACGCGGAGGGCACCTTCAACGTCCTGACTTTC